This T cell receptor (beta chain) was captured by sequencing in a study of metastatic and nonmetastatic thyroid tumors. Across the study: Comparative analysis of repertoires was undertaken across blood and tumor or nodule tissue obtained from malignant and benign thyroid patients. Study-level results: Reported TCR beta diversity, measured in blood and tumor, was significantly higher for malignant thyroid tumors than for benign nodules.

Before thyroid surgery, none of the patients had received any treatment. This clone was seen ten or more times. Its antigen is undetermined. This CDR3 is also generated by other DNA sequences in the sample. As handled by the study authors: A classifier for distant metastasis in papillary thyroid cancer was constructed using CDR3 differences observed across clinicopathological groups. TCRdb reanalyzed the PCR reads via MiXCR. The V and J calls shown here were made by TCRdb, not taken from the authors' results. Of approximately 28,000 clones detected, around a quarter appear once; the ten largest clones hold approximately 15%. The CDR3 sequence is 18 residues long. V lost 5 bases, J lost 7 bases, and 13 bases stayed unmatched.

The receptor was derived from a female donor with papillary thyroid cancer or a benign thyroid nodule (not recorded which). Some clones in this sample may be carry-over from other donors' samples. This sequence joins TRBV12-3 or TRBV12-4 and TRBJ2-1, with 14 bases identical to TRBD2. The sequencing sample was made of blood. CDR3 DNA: TGTGCCAGCAGTCCGGGACTAGCGGGGGCTCTTACACGGAATGAGCAGTTCTTC. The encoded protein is CASSPGLAGALTRNEQFF.